This T cell receptor beta chain emerged from a study of cytomegalovirus exposure and HLA in healthy donors. Researchers ran the PCR with 60 Vbeta and 13 Jbeta primers. Only in-frame clones appear in the TCRdb table, and some are missing; sequencing was by immunoSEQ multiplex PCR. The table includes 100,000 to 150,000 clones, 75% to 80% detected once. The CDR3 runs 13 residues. V lost 6 bases and J lost 4; bases outside the gene matches: 4. The germline V gene has CDR1 ENHRY and CDR2 SYGVKD. In this sample, this clone turned up a few times. The material sequenced was PBMCs. The TCR comes from a woman in her fifties or sixties in good health and CMV-seronegative. The genes are TRBV10-3 and TRBJ2-7; 9 nucleotides line up with TRBD2. CDR3 loop: CAISLSGGYEQYF. The CDR3 nucleotides are TGTGCCATCAGCCTAAGCGGGGGGTACGAGCAGTACTTC.